These 27 T cell receptor beta chains share one sample of origin, sequenced in a study of long-term antiretroviral therapy in people with HIV. The immunoSEQ assay was v3.0, run at survey level. The assay was immunoSEQ multiplex PCR, and TCRdb's table has in-frame clones only and misses some. The data hold 42,000 or so clones, with roughly nine tenths observed a single time. Source: unsorted PBMCs, taken 1.2 years after starting antiretroviral therapy. These receptors came from a woman aged 45-65 years with HIV.

This clone has a single count. V and J are TRBV6-6 and TRBJ1-6, with 7 nucleotides matching TRBD1. Trimming took 5 bases from V and 6 from J; bases not matched to a gene: 7. The CDR3 spans 15 residues. The V gene's germline CDR1 is MNHNY and CDR2 SVGAGI (reference sequence). The CDR3 is CASSDRVNSNSPLHF. The CDR3 nucleotides read TGTGCCAGCAGTGACAGGGTAAATAGTAATTCACCCCTCCACTTT.

This clone has only one observation. J is TRBJ1-5 and V is TRBV30, with 9 positions matching TRBD1. V was clipped by 3 bases and J by 5 bases; unmatched bases: 5. Germline loops: CDR1 GTSNPN, CDR2 SVGIG (reference sequence). The CDR3 has 14 residues. Here the CDR3 reads CAWSGTGSYQPQHF. For the CDR3, the DNA is TGTGCCTGGAGCGGGACAGGGAGTTATCAGCCCCAGCATTTT.

This chain uses TRBV2 with TRBJ1-1; D may be TRBD1 (6 bases). The V end lost 4 bases, the J end lost 5 bases, and 14 bases lay between the germline ends. Germline V lookup: CDR1 SNHLY, CDR2 FYNNEI. The CDR3 is made up of 14 amino acids. The CDR3, as DNA: TGTGCCAGCAGTGTTTTTCAGGGGAGGACTGAAGCTTTCTTT. Translating gives CASSVFQGRTEAFF.

The table lists this clone with a count of one. The chain is built from TRBV4-3 and TRBJ2-7, with unresolved D. V lost 3 bases and J lost 3, with 9 bases in between. The germline CDR1 and CDR2 sequences are LGHNA and YSLEER. This CDR3 comprises 13 residues. This CDR3 is CASSHRNLYEQYF. As DNA, the CDR3 is TGCGCCAGCAGCCATAGGAACCTCTACGAGCAGTACTTC.

The V call is TRBV27, the J call TRBJ2-1, with 11 bases fitting TRBD1. The germline V gene has CDR1 MNHEY and CDR2 SMNVEV (reference sequence). V was pared by 5 bases and J by 9 bases, with 12 bases of the junction left unmatched. This CDR3 region has 16 residues. CDR3 sequence (DNA): TGTGCCAGCAGTACCCGGACAGGGGGCGAGTATAGTGAGCAGTTCTTC. Residues: CASSTRTGGEYSEQFF.

The rearrangement uses TRBV11-1 and TRBJ1-6; TRBD1 matches at 7 bases. V trimming: 1 base; J trimming: 3 bases; junction bases outside the gene matches: 3. The CDR3 totals 16 residues. Germline CDR1 SGHAT, CDR2 FQDESV (reference sequence). DNA of the CDR3: TGTGCCAGCAGCTTAGTGGCAGGGGGCTATAATTCACCCCTCCACTTT. Its translation: CASSLVAGGYNSPLHF.

The chain has TRBV14 and TRBJ2-3; D remains unclear. Germline loops: CDR1 SGHDN, CDR2 FVKESK. V was pared by 5 bases and J by 3 bases, with 9 bases between. The CDR3 consists of 13 residues. The CDR3 DNA is TGTGCCAGCAGCGATAGGGTGACAGATACGCAGTATTTT. Translation: CASSDRVTDTQYF.

This chain uses TRBV30 with TRBJ1-3; D remains unclear. This CDR3 spans 12 amino acids. Trimming removed 3 bases at V and 8 bases at J, with 11 bases between. Germline CDR1 reads GTSNPN; CDR2 reads SVGIG (reference sequence). The CDR3 nucleotides read TGTGCCTGGAGCCCTACTTCGGACACCATATATTTT. Amino acids: CAWSPTSDTIYF.

The chain is built from TRBV15 and TRBJ2-7; the D is unclear. Germline V gene sequence: CDR1 LNHNV, CDR2 YYDKDF (reference sequence). Trimming pared 0 bases from V and 3 bases from J, leaving 9 bases between. The CDR3 spans 14 residues. CDR3 DNA: TGTGCCACCAGCAGAGATCATGGTGACTACGAGCAGTACTTC. Its translation: CATSRDHGDYEQYF.

The rearrangement joins TRBV11-3 to TRBJ2-3; TRBD2 matches at 13 bases. Germline assignment: CDR1 SGHNT and CDR2 YENEEA. The CDR3 contains 18 residues. J gave up 6 bases and V 1 base, and 10 bases lay outside the gene matches. The CDR3 loop is CASSLGTSGGPQTDTQYF. In nucleotides, the CDR3 is TGTGCCAGCAGCTTAGGGACTAGCGGGGGCCCCCAGACGGATACGCAGTATTTT. The full variable domain, its missing parts supplied by reference TRBV11-3 and TRBJ2-3, is EAGVVQSPRYKIIEKKQPVAFWCNPISGHNTLYWYLQNLGQGPELLIRYENEEAVDDSQLPKDRFSAERLKGVDSTLKIQPAELGDSAVYLCASSLGTSGGPQTDTQYFGPGTRLTVL.

The chain couples TRBV25-1 to TRBJ2-7; a possible D gene is TRBD1 (6 bases). The ends were cut back, 2 bases at V and 0 bases at J, with 11 bases in the middle. Germline V gene lookup returns CDR1 MGHDK and CDR2 SYGVNS. This CDR3 has 15 amino acids. This chain's CDR3 is CASSEPGHHSYEQYF. The CDR3 DNA follows: TGTGCCAGCAGTGAACCGGGACATCACTCCTACGAGCAGTACTTC.

The genes are TRBV27 and TRBJ1-4, with D perhaps matching TRBD1 (6 bases). The V end was cut by 6 bases, the J end by 8 bases, with 16 bases between. CDR3 length: 14 amino acids. CDR1 is MNHEY, CDR2 SMNVEV, per germline (reference sequence). CDR3 residues: CASRRHRVAEKLFF. In nucleotides, the CDR3 is TGTGCCAGCAGGAGACACAGGGTGGCCGAAAAACTGTTTTTT.

This clone occurred once. This chain links TRBV9 with TRBJ2-4, with unresolved D. V was cut by 0 bases and J by 0 bases, with 7 bases left in between. The germline V gene encodes CDR1 SGDLS and CDR2 YYNGEE. This CDR3 has 15 amino acids. Here the CDR3 DNA reads TGTGCCAGCAGCGTAGGTTCCAAAGCCAAAAACATTCAGTACTTC. Amino acid sequence: CASSVGSKAKNIQYF. The full variable domain, in which reference TRBV9 and TRBJ2-4 provide the parts outside the CDR3, is DSGVTQTPKHLITATGQRVTLRCSPRSGDLSVYWYQQSLDQGLQFLIQYYNGEERAKGNILERFSAQQFPDLHSELNLSSLELGDSALYFCASSVGSKAKNIQYFGAGTRLSVL.

The chain combines TRBV4-3 with TRBJ1-5, with D hard to call. The CDR3 spans 16 residues. V was shortened by 0 bases and J by 3 bases, with 12 bases between the two germline ends. Germline V lookup: CDR1 LGHNA, CDR2 YSLEER. The CDR3: CASSQDSPRLNQPQHF. The DNA of the CDR3 is TGCGCCAGCAGCCAAGACTCGCCTAGGCTCAATCAGCCCCAGCATTTT.

The CDR3 region has the DNA TGCGCCAGCAGCTTGGGGTTGGGGCTGGGGACCTCCACTGAAGCTTTCTTT. It translates to CASSLGLGLGTSTEAFF. The rearrangement uses TRBV5-1 and TRBJ1-1; possible D gene TRBD1, 5 bases. The CDR3 runs to 17 residues. V was trimmed by 0 bases and J by 4 bases, leaving 19 bases between them. Germline V gives CDR1 SGHRS, CDR2 YFSETQ.

CDR3 protein: CAWTGTRGGKLFF. The DNA of the CDR3 is TGTGCCTGGACCGGGACACGGGGGGGAAAACTGTTTTTT. The rearrangement uses TRBV30 and TRBJ1-4, with D maybe TRBD1 (6 bases). This CDR3 has 13 amino acids. Germline V CDR1 and CDR2: GTSNPN, SVGIG (reference sequence). V shed 4 bases and J shed 10 bases, with 16 bases lying between them.

V is TRBV2 and J is TRBJ2-5, with a tentative D call TRBD1 (5 bases). The CDR3 covers 16 residues. Germline V CDR1 and CDR2: SNHLY, FYNNEI. V lost 4 bases to trimming and J lost 0 bases, with 15 bases between them. The CDR3 loop reads CASSVRGAGNQETQYF. The CDR3 DNA reads TGTGCCAGCAGTGTAAGGGGTGCAGGGAACCAAGAGACCCAGTACTTC.

In its sample, this clone was seen a few times. Written as DNA, the CDR3 is TGTGCCAGCAGCTTAGGTTCCAACGAGCAGTACTTC. This codes for CASSLGSNEQYF. V is TRBV7-9 and J is TRBJ2-7, with unresolved D. The CDR3 runs to 12 residues. Per the germline V gene, CDR1 is SEHNR and CDR2 is FQNEAQ (reference sequence). The V end lost 1 base, the J end lost 5 bases, and 6 bases lay between the germline ends.

J is TRBJ2-7 and V is TRBV6-1; D is perhaps TRBD2 (7 bases). CDR1 MNHNS and CDR2 SASEGT come from the germline V gene. This CDR3 comprises 16 residues. V lost 0 bases and J 4 bases, leaving 16 bases between the germline ends. The CDR3 nucleotides read TGTGCCAGCAGTGAAGCCGGAGGGGGGGTCTGGTACGAGCAGTACTTC. This codes for CASSEAGGGVWYEQYF.

The chain couples TRBV4-1 to TRBJ1-3; 8 bases align to TRBD1. The V segment lost 1 base and the J segment 1 base; nucleotides outside the gene matches: 12. Looked up from germline, CDR1 is MGHRA and CDR2 is YSYEKL. The CDR3 spans 19 residues. CDR3 in DNA: TGCGCCAGCAGCCAAGCCCGGTCCCAGGGGGCCAGGTCTGGAAACACCATATATTTT. It yields the protein CASSQARSQGARSGNTIYF.

The chain is built from TRBV5-6 and TRBJ2-7; 14 bases line up with TRBD2. This CDR3 is built from 17 residues. V lost 4 bases to trimming and J lost 3 bases; unmatched junction nucleotides: 9. Germline V gene sequence: CDR1 SGHDT, CDR2 YYEEEE. DNA of the CDR3: TGTGCCAGCAGCCGTGGGACTAGCGGGGGACTTTTCTACGAGCAGTACTTC. Translation: CASSRGTSGGLFYEQYF.

The chain couples TRBV25-1 to TRBJ1-1, with 9 bases matching TRBD1. V lost 4 bases to trimming and J lost 4 bases; unmatched junction nucleotides: 1. Germline lookup yields CDR1 MGHDK and CDR2 SYGVNS. This CDR3 is 13 amino acids long. The CDR3, as DNA: TGTGCCAGCAGTGTGGGACAGGGCACTGAAGCTTTCTTT. Its translation is CASSVGQGTEAFF.

The chain has TRBV6-5 and TRBJ1-1; 7 bases map to TRBD1. Germline lookup yields CDR1 MNHEY and CDR2 SVGAGI. Unmatched junction bases numbered 8, after V lost 2 bases and J lost 11 bases. The CDR3 spans 13 residues. The CDR3: CASSYNTGAPAFF. CDR3 bases: TGTGCCAGCAGTTACAACACAGGGGCTCCGGCTTTCTTT.

V usage is TRBV7-8 and J usage is TRBJ2-5; 8 nucleotides align to TRBD2. V was pared by 5 bases and J by 5 bases, with 10 bases of the junction left unmatched. The CDR3 is 15 amino acids. CDR1 SGHVS and CDR2 FQNEAQ come from the germline V gene. The CDR3 DNA reads TGTGCCAGCAGCCCTGGGGGACTAGTCCACGAGACCCAGTACTTC. Translating it yields CASSPGGLVHETQYF.

This sequence joins TRBV10-3 and TRBJ1-6; 8 nucleotides align to TRBD1. V lost 4 bases and J lost 7; bases outside the gene matches: 9. The CDR3 consists of 16 residues. Germline V gene data show CDR1 as ENHRY and CDR2 as SYGVKD. CDR3 region: CAISVSGQGANSPLHF. The DNA for the CDR3 is TGTGCCATCAGTGTCTCAGGACAGGGCGCCAATTCACCCCTCCACTTT.

The chain combines TRBV4-3 with TRBJ1-1; TRBD1 is a possible D gene (5 bases). Trimming left V 1 base short and J 5 bases short, with 14 bases between. The CDR3 runs 15 residues. The V gene's germline CDR1 is LGHNA and CDR2 YSLEER. This chain's CDR3 is CASSQGARGGTEAFF. In nucleotides, the CDR3 is TGCGCCAGCAGCCAAGGGGCGCGGGGGGGGACTGAAGCTTTCTTT.

This rearrangement joins TRBV9 to TRBJ2-3; possibly TRBD2 for D (6 bases). The CDR3 has 13 amino acids. Germline CDR1 is SGDLS and CDR2 is YYNGEE. Trimming removed 0 bases at V and 4 bases at J, with 6 bases between. CDR3 nucleotide sequence: TGTGCCAGCAGCGTAGGGGAGGCAGATACGCAGTATTTT. Protein product: CASSVGEADTQYF.